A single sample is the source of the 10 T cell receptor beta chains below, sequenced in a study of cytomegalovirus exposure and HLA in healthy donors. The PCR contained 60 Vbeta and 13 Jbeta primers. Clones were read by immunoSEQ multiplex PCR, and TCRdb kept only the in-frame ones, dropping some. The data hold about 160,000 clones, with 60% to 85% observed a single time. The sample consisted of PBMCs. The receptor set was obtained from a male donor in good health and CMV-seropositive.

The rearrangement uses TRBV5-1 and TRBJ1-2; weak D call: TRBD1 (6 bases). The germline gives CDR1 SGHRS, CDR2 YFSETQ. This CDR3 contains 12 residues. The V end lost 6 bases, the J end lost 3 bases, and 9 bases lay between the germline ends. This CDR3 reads CASTQGYYGYTF. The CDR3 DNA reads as TGCGCCAGCACCCAGGGGTACTATGGCTACACCTTC.

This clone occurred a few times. This chain's CDR3 is CASSLYSLSYNEQFF. The CDR3 DNA reads TGCGCCAGCAGCTTGTACTCCCTCTCCTACAATGAGCAGTTCTTC. The chain couples TRBV5-1 to TRBJ2-1, with no clear D. Looked up from germline, CDR1 is SGHRS and CDR2 is YFSETQ. Trimming removed 1 base at V and 0 bases at J, with 8 bases between. CDR3 size: 15 residues.

The CDR3 reads CASSRGFGLRETQYF. In DNA form, the CDR3 reads TGTGCCAGCAGCAGGGGATTTGGGTTGAGGGAGACCCAGTACTTC. The chain recombines TRBV5-6 with TRBJ2-5; the D gene is possibly TRBD1 (5 bases). CDR3 length: 15 amino acids. Trimming removed 4 bases at V and 5 bases at J, with 18 bases between. Germline values: CDR1 SGHDT, CDR2 YYEEEE.

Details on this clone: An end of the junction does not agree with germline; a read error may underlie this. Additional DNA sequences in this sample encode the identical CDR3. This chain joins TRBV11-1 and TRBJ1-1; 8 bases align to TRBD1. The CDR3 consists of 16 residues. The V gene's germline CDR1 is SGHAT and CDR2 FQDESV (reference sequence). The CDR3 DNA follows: TGTGCTAGCAGCCCTGGGGACAGGCCTTTGAACACTGAAGCTTTCTTT. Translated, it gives CASSPGDRPLNTEAFF.

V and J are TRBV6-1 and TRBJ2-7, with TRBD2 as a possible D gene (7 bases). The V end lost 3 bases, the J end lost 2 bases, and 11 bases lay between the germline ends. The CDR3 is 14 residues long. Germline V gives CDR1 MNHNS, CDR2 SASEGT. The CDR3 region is CASSEWGGTYEQYF. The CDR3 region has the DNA TGTGCCAGCAGTGAGTGGGGGGGCACCTACGAGCAGTACTTC.

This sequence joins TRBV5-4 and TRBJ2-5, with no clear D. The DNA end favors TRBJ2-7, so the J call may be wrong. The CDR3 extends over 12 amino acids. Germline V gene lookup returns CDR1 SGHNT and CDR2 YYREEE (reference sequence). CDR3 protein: CASSLDPSEQYF. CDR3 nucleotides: TGTGCCAGCAGCTTGGATCCCTCCGAGCAGTACTTC.

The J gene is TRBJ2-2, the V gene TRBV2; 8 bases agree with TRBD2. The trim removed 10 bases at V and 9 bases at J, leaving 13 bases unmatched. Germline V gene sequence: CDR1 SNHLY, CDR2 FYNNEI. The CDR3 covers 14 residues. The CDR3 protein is CAMSGGSSVRELFF. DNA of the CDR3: TGTGCCATGAGCGGGGGAAGCTCTGTCCGGGAGCTGTTTTTT. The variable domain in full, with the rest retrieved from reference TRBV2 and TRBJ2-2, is EPEVTQTPSHQVTQMGQEVILRCVPISNHLYFYWYRQILGQKVEFLVSFYNNEISEKSEIFDDQFSVERPDGSNFTLKIRSTKLEDSAMYFCAMSGGSSVRELFFGEGSRLTVL.

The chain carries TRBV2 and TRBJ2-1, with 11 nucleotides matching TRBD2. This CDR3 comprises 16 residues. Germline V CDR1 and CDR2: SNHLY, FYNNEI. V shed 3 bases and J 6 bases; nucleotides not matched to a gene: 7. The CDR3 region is CASSDVGTSGRNEQFF. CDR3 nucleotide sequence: TGTGCCAGCAGTGATGTCGGGACTAGCGGCCGCAATGAGCAGTTCTTC.

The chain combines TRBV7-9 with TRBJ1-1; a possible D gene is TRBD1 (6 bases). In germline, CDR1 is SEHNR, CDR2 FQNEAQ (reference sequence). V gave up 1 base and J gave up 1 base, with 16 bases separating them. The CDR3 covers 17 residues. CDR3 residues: CASSLGPLGTPNTEAFF. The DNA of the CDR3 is TGTGCCAGCAGCTTAGGTCCACTTGGGACACCGAACACTGAAGCTTTCTTT.

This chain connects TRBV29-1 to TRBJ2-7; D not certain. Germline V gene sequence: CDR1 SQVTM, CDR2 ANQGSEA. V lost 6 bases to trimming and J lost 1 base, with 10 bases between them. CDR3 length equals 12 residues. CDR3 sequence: CSVTGSSYEQYF. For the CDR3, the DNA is TGCAGCGTAACCGGGTCATCCTACGAGCAGTACTTC.